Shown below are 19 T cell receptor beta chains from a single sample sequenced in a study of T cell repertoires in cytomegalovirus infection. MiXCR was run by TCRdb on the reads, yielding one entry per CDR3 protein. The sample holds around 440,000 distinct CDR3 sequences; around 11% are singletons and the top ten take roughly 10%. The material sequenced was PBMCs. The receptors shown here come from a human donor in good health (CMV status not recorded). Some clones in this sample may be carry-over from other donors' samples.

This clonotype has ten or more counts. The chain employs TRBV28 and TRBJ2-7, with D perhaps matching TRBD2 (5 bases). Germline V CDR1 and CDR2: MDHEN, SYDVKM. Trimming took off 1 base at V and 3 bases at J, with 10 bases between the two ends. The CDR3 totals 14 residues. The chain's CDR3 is CASSLSGSYYEQYF. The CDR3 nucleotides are TGTGCCAGCAGTTTATCGGGGTCTTACTACGAGCAGTACTTC.

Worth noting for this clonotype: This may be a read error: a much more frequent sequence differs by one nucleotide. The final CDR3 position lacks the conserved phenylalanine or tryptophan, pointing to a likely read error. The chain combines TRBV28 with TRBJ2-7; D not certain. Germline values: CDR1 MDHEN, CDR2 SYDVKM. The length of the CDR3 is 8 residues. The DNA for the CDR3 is TGTGGTAAAAACGAGCAGTACCTC. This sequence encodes CGKNEQYL.

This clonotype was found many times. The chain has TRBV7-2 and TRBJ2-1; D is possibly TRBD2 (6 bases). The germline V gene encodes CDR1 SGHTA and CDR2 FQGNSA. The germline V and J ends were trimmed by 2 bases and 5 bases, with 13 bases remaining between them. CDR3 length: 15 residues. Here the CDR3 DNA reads TGTGCCAGCAGCTTATTTAGCGGTAGGGACAATGAGCAGTTCTTC. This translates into CASSLFSGRDNEQFF.

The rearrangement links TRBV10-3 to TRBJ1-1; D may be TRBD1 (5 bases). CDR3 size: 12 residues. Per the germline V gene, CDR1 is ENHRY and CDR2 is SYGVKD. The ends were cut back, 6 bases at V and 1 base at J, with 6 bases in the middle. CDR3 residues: CAISQGNTEAFF. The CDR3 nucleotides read TGTGCCATCAGCCAGGGGAACACTGAAGCTTTCTTT.

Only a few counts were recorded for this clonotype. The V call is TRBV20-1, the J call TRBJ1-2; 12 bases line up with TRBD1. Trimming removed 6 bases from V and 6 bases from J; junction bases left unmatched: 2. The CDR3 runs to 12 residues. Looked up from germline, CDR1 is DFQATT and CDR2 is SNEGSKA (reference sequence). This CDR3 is CSAGQGADGYTF. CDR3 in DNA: TGCAGTGCGGGACAGGGGGCAGATGGCTACACCTTC.

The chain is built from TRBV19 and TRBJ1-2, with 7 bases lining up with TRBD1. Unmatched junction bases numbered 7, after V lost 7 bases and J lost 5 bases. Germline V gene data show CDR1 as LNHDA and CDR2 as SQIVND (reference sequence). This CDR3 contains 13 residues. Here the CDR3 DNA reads TGTGCCAGTAAACAGGGGATGGCGTATGGCTACACCTTC. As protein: CASKQGMAYGYTF.

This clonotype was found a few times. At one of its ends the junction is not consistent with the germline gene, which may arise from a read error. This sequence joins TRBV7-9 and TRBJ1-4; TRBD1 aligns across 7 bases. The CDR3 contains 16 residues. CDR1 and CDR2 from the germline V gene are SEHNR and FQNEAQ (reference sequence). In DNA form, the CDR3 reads TGTGCCAGCAGCTTAGCGCTTAAACAGGGGAATGACAAACTGTTTTTT. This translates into CASSLALKQGNDKLFF.

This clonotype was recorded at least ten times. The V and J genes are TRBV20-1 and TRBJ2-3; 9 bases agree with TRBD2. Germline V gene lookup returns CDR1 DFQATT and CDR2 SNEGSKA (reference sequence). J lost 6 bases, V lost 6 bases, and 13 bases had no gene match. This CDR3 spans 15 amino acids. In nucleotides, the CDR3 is TGCAGTGCGGAGGTGCGGGGGGGTCCTCAGGATACGCAGTATTTT. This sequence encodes CSAEVRGGPQDTQYF.

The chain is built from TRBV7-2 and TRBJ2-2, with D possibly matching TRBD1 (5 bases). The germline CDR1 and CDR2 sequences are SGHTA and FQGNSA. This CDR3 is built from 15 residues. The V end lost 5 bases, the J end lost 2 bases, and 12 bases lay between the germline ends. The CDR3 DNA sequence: TGTGCCAGCAGCAATGGGGCGGCTAACACCGGGGAGCTGTTTTTT. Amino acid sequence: CASSNGAANTGELFF.

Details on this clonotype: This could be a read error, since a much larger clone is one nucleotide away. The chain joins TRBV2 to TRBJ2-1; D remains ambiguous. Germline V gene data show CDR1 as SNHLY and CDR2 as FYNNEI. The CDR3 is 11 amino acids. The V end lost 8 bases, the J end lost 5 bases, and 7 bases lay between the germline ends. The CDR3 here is CASGVDNEQFF. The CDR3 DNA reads TGTGCCAGCGGGGTGGACAATGAGCAGTTCTTC.

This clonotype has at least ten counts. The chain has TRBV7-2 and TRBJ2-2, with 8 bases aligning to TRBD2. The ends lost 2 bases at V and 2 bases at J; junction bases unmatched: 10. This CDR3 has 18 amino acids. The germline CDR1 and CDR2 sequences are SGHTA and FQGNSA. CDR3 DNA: TGTGCCAGCAGCTTAAGACTAGCGACCTTTAAAAACACCGGGGAGCTGTTTTTT. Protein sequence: CASSLRLATFKNTGELFF.

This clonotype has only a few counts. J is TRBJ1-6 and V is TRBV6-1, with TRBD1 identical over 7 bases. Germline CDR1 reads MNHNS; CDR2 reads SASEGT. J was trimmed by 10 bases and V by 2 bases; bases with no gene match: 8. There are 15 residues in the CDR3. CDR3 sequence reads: CASSERGTVVSPLHF. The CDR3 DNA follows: TGTGCCAGCAGTGAACGGGGGACAGTAGTCTCACCCCTCCACTTT.

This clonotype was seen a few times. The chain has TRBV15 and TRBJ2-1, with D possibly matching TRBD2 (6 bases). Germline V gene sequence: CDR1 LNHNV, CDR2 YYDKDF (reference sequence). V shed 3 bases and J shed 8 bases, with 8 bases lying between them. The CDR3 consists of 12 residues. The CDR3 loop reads CATSRKRDEQFF. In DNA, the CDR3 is TGTGCCACCAGCAGGAAGCGGGATGAGCAGTTCTTC.

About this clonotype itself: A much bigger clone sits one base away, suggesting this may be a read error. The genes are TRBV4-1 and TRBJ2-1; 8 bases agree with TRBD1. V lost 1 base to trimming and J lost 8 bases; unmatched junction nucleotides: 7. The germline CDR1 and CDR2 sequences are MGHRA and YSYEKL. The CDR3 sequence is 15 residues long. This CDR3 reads CASSQVLQGVDEQFF. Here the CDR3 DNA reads TGCGCCAGCAGCCAAGTTTTACAGGGGGTTGATGAGCAGTTCTTC.

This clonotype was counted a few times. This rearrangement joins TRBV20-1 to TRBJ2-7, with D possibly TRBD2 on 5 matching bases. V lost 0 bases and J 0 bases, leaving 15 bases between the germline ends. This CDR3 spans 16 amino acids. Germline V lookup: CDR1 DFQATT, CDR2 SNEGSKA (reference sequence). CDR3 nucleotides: TGCAGTGCTAGAGATGTTCGGGGTAGGAGCTCCTACGAGCAGTACTTC. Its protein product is CSARDVRGRSSYEQYF.

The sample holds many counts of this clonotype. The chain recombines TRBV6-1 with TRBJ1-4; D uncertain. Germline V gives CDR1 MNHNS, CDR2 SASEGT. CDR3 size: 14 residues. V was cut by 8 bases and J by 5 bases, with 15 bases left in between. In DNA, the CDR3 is TGTGCCAGCGGCGACCGGATCGACAATGAAAAACTGTTTTTT. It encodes CASGDRIDNEKLFF.

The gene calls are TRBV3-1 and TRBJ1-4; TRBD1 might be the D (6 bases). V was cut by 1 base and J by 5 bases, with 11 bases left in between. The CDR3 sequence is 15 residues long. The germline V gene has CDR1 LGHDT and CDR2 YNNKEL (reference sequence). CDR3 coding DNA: TGTGCCAGCAGCCAAGCCTCAGGACAGAATGAAAAACTGTTTTTT. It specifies CASSQASGQNEKLFF.

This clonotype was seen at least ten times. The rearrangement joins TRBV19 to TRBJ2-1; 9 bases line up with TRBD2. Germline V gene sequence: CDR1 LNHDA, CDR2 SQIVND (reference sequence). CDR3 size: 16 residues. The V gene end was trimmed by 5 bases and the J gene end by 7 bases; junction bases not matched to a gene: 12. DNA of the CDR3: TGTGCCAGTAGTCCTACAGCGGGAGGCCCCCGAAATGAGCAGTTCTTC. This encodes CASSPTAGGPRNEQFF.

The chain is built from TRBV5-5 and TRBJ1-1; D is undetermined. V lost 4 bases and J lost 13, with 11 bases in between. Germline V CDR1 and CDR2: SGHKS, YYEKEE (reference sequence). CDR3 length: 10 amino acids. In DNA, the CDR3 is TGTGCCAGCAGCCCCCACCACGTTTTCTTT. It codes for CASSPHHVFF.